This TCR beta chain was sequenced in a study of cytomegalovirus exposure and HLA in healthy donors. Study in general: Tens of millions of unique TCRs from HLA-typed donors made up an early data release.

This PCR relied on a set of 60 Vbeta primers and 13 Jbeta primers. Data came from immunoSEQ multiplex PCR; TCRdb stores just in-frame clones and leaves some out. The table lists around 100,000 clones, approximately 66% of them singletons, with roughly 10% in the top ten. Broader study findings: The classifier was said to identify cytomegalovirus status with high specificity and sensitivity. As was reported, the HLA-A and HLA-B alleles of most subjects were accurately predicted from TCR beta sequences.

On this clone itself: Its specificity is not known.

This receptor was obtained from a middle-aged man in good health and CMV-seropositive. The specimen was PBMCs.

As DNA, the CDR3 is TGTGCCAGCAGCTTGGCTTCTAGCGGGAGGGCTCAGAGCTCCTACAATGAGCAGTTCTTC. Translating it yields CASSLASSGRAQSSYNEQFF. J is TRBJ2-1 and V is TRBV5-4; 12 bases match TRBD2. CDR3 length equals 20 residues. The V gene end was trimmed by 0 bases and the J gene end by 0 bases; junction bases not matched to a gene: 10. Germline lookup yields CDR1 SGHNT and CDR2 YYREEE (reference sequence).